A selection of T cell receptor beta chains follows, all from one sample in a study of T cell responses to AZD1222 COVID-19 vaccine. Here immunoSEQ multiplex PCR was the method, and the copy in TCRdb shows in-frame clones only, minus some. The sample has 25,000 to 40,000 clones, over 75% seen once. Material: peripheral blood, obtained 28 days after the second AZD1222 dose. These receptors all stem from an adult who received the AZD1222 COVID-19 vaccine. Each CDR3 is given with its conserved first and last residue. Each record gives: V gene, J gene, D gene, CDR3 protein. A D gene is named only where the DNA matches it firmly.

V: TRBV4-1; J: TRBJ2-7; D: NA; CDR3: CASSQDLGYEQYF
V: TRBV29-1; J: TRBJ2-5; D: NA; CDR3: CSVPVWGGARETQYF
V: TRBV4-1; J: TRBJ2-7; D: NA; CDR3: CASSQVLGSGVRYEQYF
V: TRBV27; J: TRBJ1-2; D: NA; CDR3: CASSLTAASGYTF
V: TRBV5-4; J: TRBJ2-2; D: TRBD1; CDR3: CASSGLWGQGTGELFF
V: TRBV6-5; J: TRBJ1-1; D: NA; CDR3: CASTSIRGFDTEAFF
V: TRBV6-2/TRBV6-3; J: TRBJ2-3; D: NA; CDR3: CASSYQGSTDTQYF
V: TRBV30; J: TRBJ1-5; D: NA; CDR3: CAWSDRVSVFQPQHF
V: TRBV21-1; J: TRBJ2-4; D: NA; CDR3: CASSNRNIQYF
V: TRBV6-2/TRBV6-3; J: TRBJ1-5; D: NA; CDR3: CASSYSMEIGSNQPQHF
V: TRBV12-3/TRBV12-4; J: TRBJ1-1; D: NA; CDR3: CASSSVGGTEAFF